The clone carrying this T cell receptor beta chain was found a few times. A second PCR of 7 to 11 cycles used a sample-barcoded 5' primer and a J-beta primer mix. TCRdb independently ran MiXCR on the 5' RACE reads; one entry per CDR3 protein. The sample lists 1.2 million to 1.5 million distinct CDR3 sequences; approximately 59% were seen once. V gave up 2 bases and J gave up 7 bases, with 15 bases separating them. The CDR3 is 15 residues long. Germline V gene lookup returns CDR1 MNHEY and CDR2 SVGEGT. The sample comes from a study of blood T cells in healthy people across ages. Per sample, at least 5 micrograms of total RNA were extracted.

The origin of this receptor is a man in his late teens or twenties in good health. This chain connects TRBV6-2 or TRBV6-3 to TRBJ2-1, with a possible D match to TRBD2 (7 bases). Material for sequencing was blood. The CDR3 protein is CASSYPGEGRNEQFF. CDR3 nucleotides: TGTGCCAGCAGTTACCCAGGGGAGGGAAGGAATGAGCAGTTCTTC.